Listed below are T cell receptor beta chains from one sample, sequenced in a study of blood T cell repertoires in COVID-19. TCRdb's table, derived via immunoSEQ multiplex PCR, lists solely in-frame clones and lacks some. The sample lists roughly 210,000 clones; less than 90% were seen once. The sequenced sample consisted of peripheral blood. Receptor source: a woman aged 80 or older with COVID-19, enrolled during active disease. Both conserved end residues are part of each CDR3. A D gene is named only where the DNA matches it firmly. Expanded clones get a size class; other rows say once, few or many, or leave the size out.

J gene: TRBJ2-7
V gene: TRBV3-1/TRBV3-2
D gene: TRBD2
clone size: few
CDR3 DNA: TGTGCCAGCAGCCAAGGACTAGCGCCTCTGGAGCAGTACTTC
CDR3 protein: CASSQGLAPLEQYF

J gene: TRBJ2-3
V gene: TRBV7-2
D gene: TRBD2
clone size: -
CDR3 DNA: TGTGCCAGCAGCAGTTCCGGGGGAGGGAGCACAGATACGCAGTATTTT
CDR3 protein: CASSSSGGGSTDTQYF

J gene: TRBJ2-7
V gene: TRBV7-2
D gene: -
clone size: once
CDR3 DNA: TGTGCCAGCAGCTTAGAAGTAGCGAGGGCCTACGAGCAGTACTTC
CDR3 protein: CASSLEVARAYEQYF

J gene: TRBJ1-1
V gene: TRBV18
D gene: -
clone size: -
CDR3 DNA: TGTGCCAGCTCACCACCCAGGTCAAAGAACACTGAAGCTTTCTTT
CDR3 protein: CASSPPRSKNTEAFF

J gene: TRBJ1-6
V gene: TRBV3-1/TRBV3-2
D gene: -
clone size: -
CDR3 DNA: TGTGCCAGCAGCCAAGGACAGATAAGTAATTCACCCCTCCACTTT
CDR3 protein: CASSQGQISNSPLHF

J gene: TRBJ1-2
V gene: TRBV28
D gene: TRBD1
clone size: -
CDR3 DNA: TGTGCCAGCAGTTCAGGCCGGGACAGGGGGCAAGGCTACACCTTC
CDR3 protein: CASSSGRDRGQGYTF

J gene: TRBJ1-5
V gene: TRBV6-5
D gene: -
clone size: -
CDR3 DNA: TGTGCCAGCAGTTACCGAGAGACATACCCCCAGCATTTT
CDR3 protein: CASSYRETYPQHF

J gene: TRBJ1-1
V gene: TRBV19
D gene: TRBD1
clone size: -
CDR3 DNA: TGTGCCAGTAGTAGACAGGGGGTATTGAATACAGCTTTCTTT
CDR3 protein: CASSRQGVLNTAFF

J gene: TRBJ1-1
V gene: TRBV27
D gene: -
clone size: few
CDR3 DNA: TGTGCCAGCAGTTTTTTAGGCCCTCGACGGGGAGGCCCCACTGAAGCTTTCTTT
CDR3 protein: CASSFLGPRRGGPTEAFF

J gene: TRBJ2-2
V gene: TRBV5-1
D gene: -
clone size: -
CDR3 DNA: TGCGCCAGCAGCTTGATGACAGGAAACACCGGGGAGCTGTTTTTT
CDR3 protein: CASSLMTGNTGELFF

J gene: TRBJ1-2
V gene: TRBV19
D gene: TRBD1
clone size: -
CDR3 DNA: TGTGCCAGTAGACCCGGACAGGTTAGCTATGGCTACACCTTC
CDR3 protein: CASRPGQVSYGYTF

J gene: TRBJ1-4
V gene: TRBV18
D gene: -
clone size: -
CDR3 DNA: TGTGCCAGCTCACCACCCGGGGTTGATGAAAAACTGTTTTTT
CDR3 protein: CASSPPGVDEKLFF

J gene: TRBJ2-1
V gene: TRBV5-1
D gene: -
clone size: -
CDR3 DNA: TGCGCCAGCAGCCCCCTATCCTACAATGAGCAGTTCTTC
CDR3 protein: CASSPLSYNEQFF

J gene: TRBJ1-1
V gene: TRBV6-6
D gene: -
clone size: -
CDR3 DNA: TGTGCCAGCAGTTATAGAAATCAGGGAATGGGGGAAGCTTTCTTT
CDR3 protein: CASSYRNQGMGEAFF

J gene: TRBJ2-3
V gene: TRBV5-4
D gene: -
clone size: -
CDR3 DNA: TGTGCCAGCAGCTTTTCACAGAGCACAGATACGCAGTATTTT
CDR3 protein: CASSFSQSTDTQYF

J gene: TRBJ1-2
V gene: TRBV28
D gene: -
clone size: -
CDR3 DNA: TGTGCCAGCAGTCCTGGGGGGGTGAACTATGGCTACACCTTC
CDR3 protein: CASSPGGVNYGYTF

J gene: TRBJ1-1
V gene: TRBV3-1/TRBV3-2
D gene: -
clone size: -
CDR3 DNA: TGTGCCAGCAGCCAAGCAATCCAGTGGAACACTGAAGCTTTCTTT
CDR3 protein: CASSQAIQWNTEAFF

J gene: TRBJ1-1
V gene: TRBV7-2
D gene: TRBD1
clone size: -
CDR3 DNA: TGTGCCAGCAGCCCGGGGCAGGGGGTATGGACTGAAGCTTTCTTT
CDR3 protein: CASSPGQGVWTEAFF

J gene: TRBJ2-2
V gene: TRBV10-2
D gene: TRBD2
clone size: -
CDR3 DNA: TGCGCCAGCAGTCGGACTAGCGGGGGGTCCACCGGGGAGCTGTTTTTT
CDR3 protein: CASSRTSGGSTGELFF

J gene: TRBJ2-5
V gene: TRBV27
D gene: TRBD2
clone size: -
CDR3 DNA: TGTGCCAGCAGTTTAAGGACTAGCGGGGTGACGCAAGAGACCCAGTACTTC
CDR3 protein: CASSLRTSGVTQETQYF

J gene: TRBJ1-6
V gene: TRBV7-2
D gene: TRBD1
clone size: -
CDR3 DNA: TGTGCCAGCAGCGCAACCGGGACAGGCGTCAATTCACCCCTCCACTTT
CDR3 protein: CASSATGTGVNSPLHF

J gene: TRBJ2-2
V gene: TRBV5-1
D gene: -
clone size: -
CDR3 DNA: TGCGCCAGCAGCTTGAGTACGGCAGGCACCGGGGAGCTGTTTTTT
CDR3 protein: CASSLSTAGTGELFF